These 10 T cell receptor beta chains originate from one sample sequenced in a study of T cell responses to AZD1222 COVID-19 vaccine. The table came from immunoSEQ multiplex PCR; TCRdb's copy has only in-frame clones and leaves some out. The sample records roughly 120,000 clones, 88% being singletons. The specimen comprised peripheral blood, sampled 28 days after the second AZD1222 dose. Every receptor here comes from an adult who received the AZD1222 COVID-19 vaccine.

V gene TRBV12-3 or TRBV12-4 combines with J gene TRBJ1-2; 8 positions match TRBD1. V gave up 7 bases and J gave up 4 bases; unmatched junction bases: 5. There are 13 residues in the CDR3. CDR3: CASIRTGGYGYTF. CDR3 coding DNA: TGTGCCAGCATCCGTACAGGGGGCTATGGCTACACCTTC.

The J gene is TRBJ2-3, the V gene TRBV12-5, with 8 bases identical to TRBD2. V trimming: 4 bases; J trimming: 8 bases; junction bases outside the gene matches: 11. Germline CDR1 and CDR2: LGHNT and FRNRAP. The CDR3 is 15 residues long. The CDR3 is CASGYWTSSGSTQYF. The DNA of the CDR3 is TGTGCTAGTGGTTACTGGACTAGCAGTGGTAGTACGCAGTATTTT. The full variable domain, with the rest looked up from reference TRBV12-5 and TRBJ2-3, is DARVTQTPRHKVTEMGQEVTMRCQPILGHNTVFWYRQTMMQGLELLAYFRNRAPLDDSGMPKDRFSAEMPDATLATLKIQPSEPRDSAVYFCASGYWTSSGSTQYFGPGTRLTVL.

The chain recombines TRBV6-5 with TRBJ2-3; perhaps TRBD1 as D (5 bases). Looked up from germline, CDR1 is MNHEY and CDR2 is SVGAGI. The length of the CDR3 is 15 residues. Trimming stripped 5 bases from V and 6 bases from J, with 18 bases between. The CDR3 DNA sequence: TGTGCCAGCAGTCCCGACAGCCCAATTGGGGATACGCAGTATTTT. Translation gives CASSPDSPIGDTQYF.

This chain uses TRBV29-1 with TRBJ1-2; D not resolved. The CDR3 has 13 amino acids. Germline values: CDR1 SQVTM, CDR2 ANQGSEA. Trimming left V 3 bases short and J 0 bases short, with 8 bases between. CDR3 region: CSVELGANYGYTF. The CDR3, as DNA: TGCAGCGTTGAGTTGGGAGCTAACTATGGCTACACCTTC.

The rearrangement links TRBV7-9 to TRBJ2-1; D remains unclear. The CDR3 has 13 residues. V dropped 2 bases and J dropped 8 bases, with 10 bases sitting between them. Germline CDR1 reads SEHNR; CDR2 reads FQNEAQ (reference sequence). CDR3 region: CASSLRVDDEQFF. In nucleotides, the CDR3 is TGTGCCAGCAGCTTACGGGTAGACGATGAGCAGTTCTTC. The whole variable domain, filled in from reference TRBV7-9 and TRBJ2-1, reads DTGVSQNPRHKITKRGQNVTFRCDPISEHNRLYWYRQTLGQGPEFLTYFQNEAQLEKSRLLSDRFSAERPKGSFSTLEIQRTEQGDSAMYLCASSLRVDDEQFFGPGTRLTVL.

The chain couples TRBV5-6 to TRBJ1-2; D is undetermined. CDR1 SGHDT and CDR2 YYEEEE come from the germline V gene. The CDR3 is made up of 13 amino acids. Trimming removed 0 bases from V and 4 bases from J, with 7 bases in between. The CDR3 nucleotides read TGTGCCAGCAGCTTGGAGAGGCTCTATGGCTACACCTTC. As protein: CASSLERLYGYTF.

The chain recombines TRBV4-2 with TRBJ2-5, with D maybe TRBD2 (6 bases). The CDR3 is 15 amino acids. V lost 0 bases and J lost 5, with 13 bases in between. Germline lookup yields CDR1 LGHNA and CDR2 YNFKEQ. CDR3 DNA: TGTGCCAGCAGCCAAGAGGGGGGAGGAGGGGAGACCCAGTACTTC. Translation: CASSQEGGGGETQYF.

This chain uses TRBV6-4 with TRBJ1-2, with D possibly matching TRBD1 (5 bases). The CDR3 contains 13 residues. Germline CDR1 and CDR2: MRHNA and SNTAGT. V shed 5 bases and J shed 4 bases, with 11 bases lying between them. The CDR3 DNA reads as TGTGCCAGCAGTCAAACCGGGGCCTATGGCTACACCTTC. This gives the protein CASSQTGAYGYTF.

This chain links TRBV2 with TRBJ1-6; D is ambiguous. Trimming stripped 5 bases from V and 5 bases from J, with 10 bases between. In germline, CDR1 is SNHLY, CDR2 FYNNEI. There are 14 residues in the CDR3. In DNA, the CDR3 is TGTGCCAGCAGTATCGGGTATGATAATTCACCCCTCCACTTT. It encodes CASSIGYDNSPLHF.

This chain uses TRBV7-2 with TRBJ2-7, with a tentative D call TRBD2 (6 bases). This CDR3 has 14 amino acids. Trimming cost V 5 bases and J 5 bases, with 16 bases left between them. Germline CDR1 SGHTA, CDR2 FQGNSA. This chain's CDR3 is CASSTGTRGHEQYF. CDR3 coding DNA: TGTGCCAGCAGCACTGGGACTCGGGGCCACGAGCAGTACTTC.